Each of the 19 T cell receptor beta chains below was sequenced from the same sample in a study of CD8 T cells in ankylosing spondylitis (dated by TCRdb to about 2017). Broader findings and caveats from the paper: A TCR beta motif of several highly homologous amino acid variants appeared characteristic of blood from ankylosing spondylitis patients.

No cognate antigen is known for these TCRs. Library preparation used 5' RACE. Sequencing instrument: Illumina HiSeq 2500. TCRdb passed the public sequencing reads through fastp at Q25 and MiXCR, retaining productive beta sequences. Rows are combined by CDR3 protein, so each entry shows the most common genes and DNA. The sample table records hundreds of thousands of distinct CDR3 sequences; approximately 17% of these occur just once. In total, the top ten clones hold 1% of the sample. What was sequenced was blood, either unsorted or a sorted T cell fraction (not recorded which). The receptors were sampled from a male donor with ankylosing spondylitis.

The chain carries TRBV3-1 and TRBJ1-1; D call uncertain. This CDR3 spans 13 amino acids. The germline V and J ends were trimmed by 5 bases and 4 bases, with 11 bases remaining between them. Germline values: CDR1 LGHDT, CDR2 YNNKEL (reference sequence). In nucleotides, the CDR3 is TGTGCCAGCAGCTTCGGACGGATCACTGAAGCTTTCTTT. Protein sequence: CASSFGRITEAFF.

This clonotype was observed a handful of times. The gene calls are TRBV29-1 and TRBJ2-3, with D possibly TRBD1 on 6 matching bases. This CDR3 contains 13 residues. The germline gives CDR1 SQVTM, CDR2 ANQGSEA. V lost 7 bases, J lost 2 bases, and 13 bases lay in between. CDR3 sequence reads: CSGGQKYTDTQYF. The CDR3 nucleotides read TGCAGCGGCGGACAGAAGTACACAGATACGCAGTATTTT.

This clonotype appeared many times. The chain uses TRBV7-2 and TRBJ1-1; no clear D gene. CDR1 SGHTA and CDR2 FQGNSA come from the germline V gene. Deletions cut 1 base from V and 10 bases from J, with 10 bases between. The CDR3 runs to 12 residues. The CDR3 sequence is CASSLVGLGAFF. CDR3 in DNA: TGTGCCAGCAGCTTAGTTGGTCTGGGAGCTTTCTTT. The full variable domain, completed using reference TRBV7-2 and TRBJ1-1, is GAGVSQSPSNKVTEKGKDVELRCDPISGHTALYWYRQSLGQGLEFLIYFQGNSAPDKSGLPSDRFSAERTGGSVSTLTIQRTQQEDSAVYLCASSLVGLGAFFGQGTRLTVV.

The CDR3 reads CASSSGLAEPDTQYF. Written as DNA, the CDR3 is TGCGCCAGCAGCTCGGGACTAGCGGAGCCAGATACGCAGTATTTT. The chain recombines TRBV5-1 with TRBJ2-3; TRBD2 matches at 11 bases. CDR3 length: 15 residues. V lost 3 bases, J lost 4 bases, and 4 bases stayed unmatched. CDR1 is SGHRS and CDR2 is YFSETQ in the germline V gene. Full variable domain (missing parts from reference TRBV5-1 and TRBJ2-3): KAGVTQTPRYLIKTRGQQVTLSCSPISGHRSVSWYQQTPGQGLQFLFEYFSETQRNKGNFPGRFSGRQFSNSRSEMNVSTLELGDSALYLCASSSGLAEPDTQYFGPGTRLTVL.

This clonotype has just a few counts. The rearrangement joins TRBV5-1 to TRBJ2-7; 7 bases fit TRBD2. CDR1 and CDR2 from the germline V gene are SGHRS and YFSETQ. The CDR3 length is 14 residues. Losses at the gene ends were 7 bases for V and 7 bases for J; bases not matched to a gene: 14. This chain's CDR3 is CASRSAGPVREQYF. CDR3 nucleotide sequence: TGCGCCAGCCGATCAGCGGGACCCGTTAGGGAGCAGTACTTC.

This clonotype was observed a handful of times. The chain carries TRBV29-1 and TRBJ1-2, with 7 bases that match TRBD1. The CDR3 consists of 13 residues. With 7 bases clipped from V and 6 bases from J, the junction kept 11 bases outside the gene matches. Germline-derived CDR1 and CDR2 are SQVTM and ANQGSEA. CDR3 residues: CSAQTGNRDGYTF. The DNA of the CDR3 is TGCAGCGCCCAGACAGGGAATCGGGATGGCTACACCTTC.

This chain connects TRBV7-2 to TRBJ2-1, with unresolved D. This CDR3 has 14 residues. Trimming left V 2 bases short and J 3 bases short, with 8 bases between. CDR1 and CDR2 (germline): SGHTA, FQGNSA. This CDR3 reads CASSLLPDYNEQFF. The CDR3 coding sequence is TGTGCCAGCAGCTTACTCCCCGACTACAATGAGCAGTTCTTC.

This clonotype was detected ten times or more. The chain joins TRBV6-1 to TRBJ1-6; 7 bases align to TRBD1. V gave up 6 bases and J gave up 5 bases; unmatched junction bases: 4. The V gene's germline CDR1 is MNHNS and CDR2 SASEGT. The CDR3 loop spans 14 amino acids. The CDR3, as DNA: TGTGCCAGCAGGGGGACAGCGGATAATTCACCCCTCCACTTT. Its protein is CASRGTADNSPLHF.

This chain links TRBV6-1 with TRBJ2-1, with D possibly matching TRBD2 (6 bases). The germline V and J ends were trimmed by 2 bases and 5 bases, with 16 bases remaining between them. The CDR3 totals 16 residues. Germline assignment: CDR1 MNHNS and CDR2 SASEGT. CDR3 sequence reads: CASSEPGLKRNNEQFF. The DNA of the CDR3 is TGTGCCAGCAGTGAACCGGGACTCAAGAGAAACAATGAGCAGTTCTTC.

V and J are TRBV4-1 and TRBJ2-4; tentatively, D is TRBD1 or TRBD2 (5 bases each). Germline lookup yields CDR1 MGHRA and CDR2 YSYEKL. V lost 0 bases and J lost 9, with 18 bases in between. CDR3 length: 16 amino acids. The CDR3 DNA reads as TGCGCCAGCAGCCAAGAGTGGGCCCACCGGGACGGCATTCAGTACTTC. Its protein is CASSQEWAHRDGIQYF.

This clonotype was found a few times. V usage is TRBV5-1 and J usage is TRBJ2-2, with 13 bases aligning to TRBD2. The germline V gene encodes CDR1 SGHRS and CDR2 YFSETQ. Unmatched junction bases numbered 4, after V lost 3 bases and J lost 2 bases. CDR3 length: 17 residues. CDR3 residues: CASSSGTSGTNTGELFF. The CDR3, as DNA: TGCGCCAGCAGCTCGGGGACTAGCGGGACTAACACCGGGGAGCTGTTTTTT.

V usage is TRBV28 and J usage is TRBJ2-7; D call uncertain. Trimming removed 2 bases from V and 4 bases from J, with 12 bases in between. This CDR3 has 14 residues. Per the germline V gene, CDR1 is MDHEN and CDR2 is SYDVKM. This CDR3 reads CASSLTVGIYEQYF. CDR3 sequence (DNA): TGTGCCAGCAGTTTAACGGTGGGGATTTACGAGCAGTACTTC. Complete variable domain (other parts from reference TRBV28 and TRBJ2-7): DVKVTQSSRYLVKRTGEKVFLECVQDMDHENMFWYRQDPGLGLRLIYFSYDVKMKEKGDIPEGYSVSREKKERFSLILESASTNQTSMYLCASSLTVGIYEQYFGPGTRLTVT.

This clonotype appeared a few times. The V gene is TRBV20-1, the J gene TRBJ2-7, with 11 bases lining up with TRBD1. The J segment lost 1 base and the V segment lost 6 bases, leaving 8 bases of the junction unmatched. Germline loops: CDR1 DFQATT, CDR2 SNEGSKA (reference sequence). There are 15 residues in the CDR3. This CDR3 is CSAPDRGHPSYEQYF. CDR3 nucleotide sequence: TGCAGTGCACCGGACAGGGGGCACCCATCCTACGAGCAGTACTTC.

This clonotype occurred many times. The V gene is TRBV5-1, the J gene TRBJ2-2; perhaps TRBD1 as D (6 bases). The CDR3 contains 17 residues. Germline V CDR1 and CDR2: SGHRS, YFSETQ. V was cut by 2 bases and J by 0 bases, with 14 bases left in between. The DNA of the CDR3 is TGCGCCAGCAGCTTCACACCCGGGACATCGAACACCGGGGAGCTGTTTTTT. Protein: CASSFTPGTSNTGELFF. The complete variable domain, with remaining parts taken from reference TRBV5-1 and TRBJ2-2, reads KAGVTQTPRYLIKTRGQQVTLSCSPISGHRSVSWYQQTPGQGLQFLFEYFSETQRNKGNFPGRFSGRQFSNSRSEMNVSTLELGDSALYLCASSFTPGTSNTGELFFGEGSRLTVL.

Only a few counts were recorded for this clonotype. This chain links TRBV3-1 with TRBJ2-1, with TRBD2 matching over 10 bases. V lost 2 bases to trimming and J lost 6 bases; unmatched junction nucleotides: 19. CDR3 length: 20 amino acids. CDR1 LGHDT and CDR2 YNNKEL come from the germline V gene (reference sequence). DNA for the CDR3: TGTGCCAGCAGCCAATTGCGGGGGGGCCCAGCGGGGGGGCCAAGCAATGAGCAGTTCTTC. Translating gives CASSQLRGGPAGGPSNEQFF.

This clonotype has a count of ten or more. Germline and junction disagree at one end, which may indicate a read error. The chain joins TRBV20-1 to TRBJ1-2; D uncertain. There are 10 residues in the CDR3. Per germline, CDR1 DFQATT and CDR2 SNEGSKA (reference sequence). DNA for the CDR3: TGCAGTGCCAGAGTAGGAGGCTACACCTTC. Translation: CSARVGGYTF.

This clonotype has a handful of counts. This sequence joins TRBV20-1 and TRBJ2-1; possibly TRBD2 for D (6 bases). V shed 3 bases and J shed 0 bases, with 18 bases lying between them. There are 17 residues in the CDR3. Germline V gives CDR1 DFQATT, CDR2 SNEGSKA (reference sequence). CDR3 loop: CSARGASGLSSYNEQFF. The CDR3 DNA follows: TGCAGTGCTAGGGGAGCCTCGGGACTTAGCTCCTACAATGAGCAGTTCTTC.

The chain recombines TRBV20-1 with TRBJ1-2; D is perhaps TRBD1 (5 bases). Trimming removed 2 bases from V and 0 bases from J, with 7 bases in between. The CDR3 totals 13 residues. CDR1 is DFQATT and CDR2 is SNEGSKA in the germline V gene (reference sequence). This CDR3 reads CSARSRANYGYTF. In DNA, the CDR3 is TGCAGTGCTAGAAGCAGGGCTAACTATGGCTACACCTTC.

The genes are TRBV5-5 and TRBJ2-2, with unresolved D. The CDR3 is 13 amino acids. Germline V gene sequence: CDR1 SGHKS, CDR2 YYEKEE (reference sequence). The V gene lost 4 bases and the J gene lost 3 bases, with 7 bases spanning the gap. The CDR3 loop is CASSLPDTGELFF. The CDR3 coding sequence is TGTGCCAGCAGCCTGCCTGACACCGGGGAGCTGTTTTTT.